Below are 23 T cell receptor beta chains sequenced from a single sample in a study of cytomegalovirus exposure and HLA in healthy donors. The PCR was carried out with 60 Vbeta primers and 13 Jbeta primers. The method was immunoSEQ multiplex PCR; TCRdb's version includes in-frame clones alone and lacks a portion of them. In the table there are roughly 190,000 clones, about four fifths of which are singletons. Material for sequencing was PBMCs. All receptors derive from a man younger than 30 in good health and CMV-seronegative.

The CDR3 spells CASREGQGFPYEQYF. CDR3 sequence (DNA): TGTGCCAGCAGGGAGGGACAGGGGTTTCCCTACGAGCAGTACTTC. The chain combines TRBV2 with TRBJ2-7, with 10 bases matching TRBD1. The CDR3 extends over 15 amino acids. V lost 6 bases, J lost 2 bases, and 7 bases stayed unmatched. Per the germline V gene, CDR1 is SNHLY and CDR2 is FYNNEI.

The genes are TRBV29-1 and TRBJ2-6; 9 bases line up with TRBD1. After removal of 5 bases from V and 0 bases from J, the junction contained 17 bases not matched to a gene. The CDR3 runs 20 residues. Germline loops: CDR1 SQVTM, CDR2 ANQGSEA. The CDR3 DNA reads TGCAGCGTTTGGGGTCAAGGGCCTACAGGGGGCAACTCTGGGGCCAACGTCCTGACTTTC. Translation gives CSVWGQGPTGGNSGANVLTF.

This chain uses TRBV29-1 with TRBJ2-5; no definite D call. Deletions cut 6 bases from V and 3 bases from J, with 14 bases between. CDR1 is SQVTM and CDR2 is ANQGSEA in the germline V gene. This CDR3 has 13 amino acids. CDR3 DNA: TGCAGCGTCGAGACGGGTCTCGAAGAGACCCAGTACTTC. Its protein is CSVETGLEETQYF.

The CDR3 is CASGLHGPYGYTF. The CDR3 DNA sequence: TGTGCTAGTGGTTTGCACGGTCCCTATGGCTACACCTTC. V usage is TRBV12-5 and J usage is TRBJ1-2; the D is unclear. V was trimmed by 2 bases and J by 4 bases, leaving 8 bases between them. Germline V gene data show CDR1 as LGHNT and CDR2 as FRNRAP. This CDR3 region has 13 residues.

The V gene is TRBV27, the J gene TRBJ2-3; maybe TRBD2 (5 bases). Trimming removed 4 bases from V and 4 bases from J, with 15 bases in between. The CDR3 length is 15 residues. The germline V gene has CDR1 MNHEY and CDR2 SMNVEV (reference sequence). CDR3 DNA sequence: TGTGCCAGCAGTTCAGCCCTCACGAGGGCAGATACGCAGTATTTT. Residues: CASSSALTRADTQYF.

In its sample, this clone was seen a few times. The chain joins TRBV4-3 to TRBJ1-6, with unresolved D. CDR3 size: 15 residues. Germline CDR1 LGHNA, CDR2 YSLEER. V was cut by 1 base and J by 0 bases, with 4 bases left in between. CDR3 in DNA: TGCGCCAGCAGCCAAGGGAGCTCCTATAATTCACCCCTCCACTTT. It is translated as CASSQGSSYNSPLHF.

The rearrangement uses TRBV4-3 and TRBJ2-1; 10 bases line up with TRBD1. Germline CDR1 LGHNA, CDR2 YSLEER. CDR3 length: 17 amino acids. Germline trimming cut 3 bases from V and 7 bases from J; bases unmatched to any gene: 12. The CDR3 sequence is CASSHLTGTGESNEQFF. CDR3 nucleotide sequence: TGCGCCAGCAGCCACCTCACCGGGACAGGGGAATCAAATGAGCAGTTCTTC.

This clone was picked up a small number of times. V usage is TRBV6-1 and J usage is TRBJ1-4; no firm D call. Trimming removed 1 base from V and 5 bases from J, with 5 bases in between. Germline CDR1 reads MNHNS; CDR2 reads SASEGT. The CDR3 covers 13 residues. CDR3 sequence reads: CASSEGRNEKLFF. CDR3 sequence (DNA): TGTGCCAGCAGTGAAGGCAGGAATGAAAAACTGTTTTTT.

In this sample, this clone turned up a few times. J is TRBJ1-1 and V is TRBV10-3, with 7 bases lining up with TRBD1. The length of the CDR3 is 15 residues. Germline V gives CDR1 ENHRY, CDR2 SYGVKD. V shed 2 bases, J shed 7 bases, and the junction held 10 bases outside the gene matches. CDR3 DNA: TGTGCCATCAGTGAGCCTCGGGACAGAAAAGATGAAGCTTTCTTT. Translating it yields CAISEPRDRKDEAFF.

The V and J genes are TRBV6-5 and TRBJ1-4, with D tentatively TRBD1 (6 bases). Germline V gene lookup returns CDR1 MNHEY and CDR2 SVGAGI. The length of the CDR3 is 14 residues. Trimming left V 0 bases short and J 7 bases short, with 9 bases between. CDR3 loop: CASSYSTGGEKLFF. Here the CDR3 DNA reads TGTGCCAGCAGTTACTCGACAGGTGGTGAAAAACTGTTTTTT.

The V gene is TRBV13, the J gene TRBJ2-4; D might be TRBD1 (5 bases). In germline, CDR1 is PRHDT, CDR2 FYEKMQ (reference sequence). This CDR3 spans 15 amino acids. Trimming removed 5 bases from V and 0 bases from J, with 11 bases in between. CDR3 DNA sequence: TGTGCCAGCAGCACTTCAGACAGAGCCAAAAACATTCAGTACTTC. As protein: CASSTSDRAKNIQYF.

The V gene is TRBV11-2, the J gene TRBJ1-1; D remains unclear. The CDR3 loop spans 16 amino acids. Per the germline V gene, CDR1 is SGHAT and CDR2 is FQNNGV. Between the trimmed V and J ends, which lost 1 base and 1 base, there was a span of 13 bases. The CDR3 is CASSLGKTLSNTEAFF. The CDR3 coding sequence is TGTGCCAGCAGCTTAGGGAAGACTTTATCGAACACTGAAGCTTTCTTT.

This chain's CDR3 is CASRGGLAGELFF. CDR3 nucleotides: TGTGCCAGCCGTGGAGGACTAGCCGGGGAGCTGTTTTTT. The rearrangement uses TRBV6-1 and TRBJ2-2; 7 bases align to TRBD2. This CDR3 is built from 13 residues. The germline CDR1 and CDR2 sequences are MNHNS and SASEGT. V was clipped by 8 bases and J by 6 bases; unmatched bases: 6.

CDR3 sequence reads: CATSRAGQGNQPQHF. CDR3 coding DNA: TGTGCCACCAGCAGAGCGGGACAGGGCAATCAGCCCCAGCATTTT. The chain combines TRBV15 with TRBJ1-5, with 8 bases that match TRBD1. The CDR3 is 15 residues long. With 1 base clipped from V and 2 bases from J, the junction kept 1 base outside the gene matches. The germline gives CDR1 LNHNV, CDR2 YYDKDF (reference sequence).

CDR3 bases: TGTGCCAGCAGCTTAACGTCCCAGACAGGAATATGGGATACGCAGTATTTT. It encodes CASSLTSQTGIWDTQYF. V usage is TRBV7-2 and J usage is TRBJ2-3, with a possible D match to TRBD1 (6 bases). Trimming removed 2 bases at V and 6 bases at J, with 21 bases between. This CDR3 spans 17 amino acids. Germline values: CDR1 SGHTA, CDR2 FQGNSA.

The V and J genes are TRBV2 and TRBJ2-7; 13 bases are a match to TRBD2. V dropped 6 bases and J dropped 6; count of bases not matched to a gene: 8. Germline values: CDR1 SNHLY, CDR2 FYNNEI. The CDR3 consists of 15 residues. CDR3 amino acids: CASRPTSGGAFEQYF. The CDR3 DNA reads TGTGCCAGCAGACCTACTAGCGGGGGGGCCTTCGAGCAGTACTTC.

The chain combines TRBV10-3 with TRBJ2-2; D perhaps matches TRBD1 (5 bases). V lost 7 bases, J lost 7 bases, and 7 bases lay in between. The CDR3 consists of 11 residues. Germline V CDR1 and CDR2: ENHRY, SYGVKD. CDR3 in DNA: TGTGCCATCAAGGGGTTCGGGGAGCTGTTTTTT. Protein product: CAIKGFGELFF.

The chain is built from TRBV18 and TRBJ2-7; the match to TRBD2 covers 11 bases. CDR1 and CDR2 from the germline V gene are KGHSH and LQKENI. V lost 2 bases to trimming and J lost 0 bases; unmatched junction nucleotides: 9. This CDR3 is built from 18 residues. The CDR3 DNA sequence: TGTGCCAGCTCACCAAGAATTAGCGGGGGGGCCTTCTCCTACGAGCAGTACTTC. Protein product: CASSPRISGGAFSYEQYF.

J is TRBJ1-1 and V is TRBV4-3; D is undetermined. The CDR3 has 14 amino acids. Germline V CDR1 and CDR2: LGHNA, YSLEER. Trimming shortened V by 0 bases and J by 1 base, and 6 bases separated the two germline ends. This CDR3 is CASSQDGGNTEAFF. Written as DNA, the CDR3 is TGCGCCAGCAGCCAAGATGGAGGGAACACTGAAGCTTTCTTT.

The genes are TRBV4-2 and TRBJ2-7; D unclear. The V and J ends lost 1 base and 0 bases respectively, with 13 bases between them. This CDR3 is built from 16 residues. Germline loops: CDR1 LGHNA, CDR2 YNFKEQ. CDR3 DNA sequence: TGTGCCAGCAGCCAAGCGGATCAGGAAAACTCCTACGAGCAGTACTTC. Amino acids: CASSQADQENSYEQYF.

CDR3 coding DNA: TGCGCCAGCAGCCAGGTAGCGGGAGACACAGATACGCAGTATTTT. Protein product: CASSQVAGDTDTQYF. This chain connects TRBV4-3 to TRBJ2-3; TRBD2 matches 9 bases. The junction had 3 bases not matched to a gene; V was cut back by 3 bases and J by 2 bases. This CDR3 has 15 amino acids. Per the germline V gene, CDR1 is LGHNA and CDR2 is YSLEER.

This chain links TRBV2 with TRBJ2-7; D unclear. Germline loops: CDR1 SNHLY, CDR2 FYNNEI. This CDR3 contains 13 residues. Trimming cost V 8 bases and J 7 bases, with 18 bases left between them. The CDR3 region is CASAQTYSEEQYF. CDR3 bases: TGTGCCAGCGCCCAGACTTATAGTGAGGAGCAGTACTTC.

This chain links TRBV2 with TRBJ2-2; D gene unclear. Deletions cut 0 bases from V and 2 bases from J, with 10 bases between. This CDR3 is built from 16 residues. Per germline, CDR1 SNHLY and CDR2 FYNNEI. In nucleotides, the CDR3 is TGTGCCAGCAGTGAAGCGCTGCAGGCTAACACCGGGGAGCTGTTTTTT. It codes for CASSEALQANTGELFF.